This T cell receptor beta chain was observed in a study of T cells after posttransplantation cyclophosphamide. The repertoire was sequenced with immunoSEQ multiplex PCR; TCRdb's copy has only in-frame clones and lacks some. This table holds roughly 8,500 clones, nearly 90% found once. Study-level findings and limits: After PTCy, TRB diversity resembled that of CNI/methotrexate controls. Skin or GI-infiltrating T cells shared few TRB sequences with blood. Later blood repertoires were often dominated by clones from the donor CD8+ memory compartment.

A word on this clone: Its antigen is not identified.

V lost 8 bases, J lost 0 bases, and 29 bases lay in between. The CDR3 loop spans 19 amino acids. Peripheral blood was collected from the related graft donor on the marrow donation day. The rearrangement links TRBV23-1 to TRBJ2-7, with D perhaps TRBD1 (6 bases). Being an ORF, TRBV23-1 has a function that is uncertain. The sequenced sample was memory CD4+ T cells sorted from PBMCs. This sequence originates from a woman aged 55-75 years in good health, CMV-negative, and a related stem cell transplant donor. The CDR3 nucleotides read TGCGCCAGCCCTTCAGACAGGAATTTGCCCAGGGGATGCTCCTACGAGCAGTACTTC. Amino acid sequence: CASPSDRNLPRGCSYEQYF.